One T cell receptor (beta chain) is described in this entry. Its target is not known. This record comes from a study of post-analysis software for immune sequencing data. Study context: The disease courses covered relapsing-remitting, secondary progressive and progressive-relapsing multiple sclerosis.

Whole-study results and caveats: In patients, about five TRBV segments were more frequent than in controls, with TRBV5-6, TRBV5-1 and TRBV20-1 among them. Batch-mates among the samples co-clustered strongly by F measure. People with multiple sclerosis had a significantly lower normalized Chao1 diversity than controls did.

Per germline, CDR1 SGHKS and CDR2 YYEKEE (reference sequence). The CDR3 has 15 amino acids. cDNA libraries of TCR beta carried unique molecular identifiers. Each CDR3 protein gets one entry after TCRdb re-called the PCR reads with MiXCR. Here the sample spans 820,000 or so distinct CDR3 sequences, about 53% being singletons. The origin of this receptor is a girl between 5 and 17 years old with multiple sclerosis. V and J are TRBV5-5 and TRBJ2-5; D is perhaps TRBD1 or TRBD2 (7 bases each). Judging by the DNA end, TRBJ2-7 fits better; the J call may be wrong. Sequencing was carried out using blood. The CDR3: CASSYPTGRDYEQYF. CDR3 in DNA: TGTGCCAGCAGCTACCCGACAGGGAGGGACTACGAGCAGTACTTC.